These T cell receptor beta chains were read from a single sample in a study of blood T cell repertoires in COVID-19. Data came from immunoSEQ multiplex PCR; TCRdb stores just in-frame clones and leaves some out. This sample carries fewer than 300,000 clones, approximately 91% of them seen once, and the ten largest clones take 2.5% to 3%. Specimen: peripheral blood. These receptors originate from a person aged 18-30 years with COVID-19, enrolled during active disease. Each CDR3 is given with its conserved first and last residue. The D gene is left open where the match is weak. Size tells how often a clone was seen (once, few, many) or the class of an expanded clone, and some rows leave it out.

>-|TRBV10-1|TRBD2|TRBJ2-1
TGCGCCAGCAGTGGGACTAGCGGGAAACGGGAGCAGTTCTTC
CASSGTSGKREQFF
>-|TRBV2|TRBD1|TRBJ1-1
TGTGCCAGCAGGAGGGGGTGGACAGGGGTGAACACTGAAGCTTTCTTT
CASRRGWTGVNTEAFF
>-|TRBV27|-|TRBJ1-5
TGTGCCAGCAGTCCCTATAGCAATCAGCCCCAGCATTTT
CASSPYSNQPQHF
>-|TRBV6-6|-|TRBJ1-3
TGTGCCAGCGGTCGGGGGGGTACTGGAAACACCATATATTTT
CASGRGGTGNTIYF
>-|TRBV19|TRBD1|TRBJ1-5
TGTGCCAGTAGTAGGCGGACAGGTCCAAATCAGCCCCAGCATTTT
CASSRRTGPNQPQHF
>-|TRBV24-1|TRBD1|TRBJ1-1
TGTGCCACCAGGGGCAGGGGGGAGAACACTGAAGCTTTCTTT
CATRGRGENTEAFF
>-|TRBV2|-|TRBJ1-2
TGTGCTAGCAATATTGTAAGAGGGAACTATGGCTACACCTTC
CASNIVRGNYGYTF
>-|TRBV2|-|TRBJ1-2
TGTGCCAGCACTGTGGAGACTAACTATGGCTACACCTTC
CASTVETNYGYTF
>-|TRBV19|TRBD1|TRBJ1-2
TGTGCCAGTAGTGGACAGGGGTATGGCTACACCTTC
CASSGQGYGYTF
>-|TRBV20-1|TRBD2|TRBJ2-2
TGCAGTGCTAGTAGGGCGGGAGAGCCCGGGGAGCTGTTTTTT
CSASRAGEPGELFF
>-|TRBV24-1|-|TRBJ2-1
TGTGCCACCAGGGGGCCTCCCGGGGGACAGCCCCCCAATGAGCAGTTCTTC
CATRGPPGGQPPNEQFF
>-|TRBV10-3|-|TRBJ2-4
TGTGCCATCAGTGAGGACAGGAACATTCAGTACTTC
CAISEDRNIQYF
>once|TRBV24-1|TRBD1|TRBJ1-4
TGTGCCACCAGTGATCCCACAGGGGGCGCGAAACTGTTTTTT
CATSDPTGGAKLFF
>-|TRBV27|-|TRBJ2-1
TGTGCCAGCAGTCCGTCCACGGGAACCTACAATGAGCAGTTCTTC
CASSPSTGTYNEQFF
>-|TRBV19|-|TRBJ2-1
TGTGCCAGTACCCCCGGGGTAGGGATAGGTAGTGAGCAGTTCTTC
CASTPGVGIGSEQFF
>-|TRBV6-5|TRBD1|TRBJ2-7
TGTGCCAGCAGAGATCCGGGACAGGTGGCCTACGAGCAGTACTTC
CASRDPGQVAYEQYF
>-|TRBV6-2/TRBV6-3|TRBD1|TRBJ2-7
TGTGCCAGCAGTTGGCCGGGACAGGGTTCCTACGAGCAGTACTTC
CASSWPGQGSYEQYF
>-|TRBV5-6|-|TRBJ2-2
TGTGCCAGCAGCTTGACAGGCACCGGGGAGCTGTTTTTT
CASSLTGTGELFF
>-|TRBV6-6|-|TRBJ1-5
TGTGCCAGCAGTTACGTTGGGGCATATAGCAATCAGCCCCAGCATTTT
CASSYVGAYSNQPQHF
>once|TRBV5-4|-|TRBJ2-7
TGTGCCAGCAGCTTGTGGGGCGGATTGAGCTCCTACGAGCAGTACTTC
CASSLWGGLSSYEQYF
>-|TRBV5-1|-|TRBJ2-2
TGCGCCAGCAGCTCTGCCTCGAGAGGAAGGGGAACCGGGGAGCTGTTTTTT
CASSSASRGRGTGELFF
>-|TRBV5-5|-|TRBJ2-1
TGTGCCAGCAGCTTGACTAGCAACGATGAGCAGTTCTTC
CASSLTSNDEQFF
>-|TRBV27|TRBD1|TRBJ2-1
TGTGCCAGCAGTTTACAGGGGGCCTACAATGAGCAGTTCTTC
CASSLQGAYNEQFF
>-|TRBV13|TRBD1|TRBJ1-6
TGTGCCAGCAGCCGGGACAGGGAGAATAATTCACCCCTCCACTTT
CASSRDRENNSPLHF
>-|TRBV9|TRBD2|TRBJ2-1
TGTGCCAGCAGCGTAGTTCCGCGTGGGCGGGAGGCCTCCTACAATGAGCAGTTCTTC
CASSVVPRGREASYNEQFF
>-|TRBV10-3|TRBD1|TRBJ1-4
TGTGCCACCGGGACAGGGTCGGATGAAAAACTGTTTTTT
CATGTGSDEKLFF
>-|TRBV21-1|-|TRBJ2-3
TGTGCCAGCAGCACTGAGGGACTAGCGGGAGGGGATACGCAGTATTTT
CASSTEGLAGGDTQYF
>-|TRBV10-3|TRBD2|TRBJ2-3
TGTGCCGGGGCGGGAGGCCCCACAGATACGCAGTATTTT
CAGAGGPTDTQYF
>-|TRBV4-1|TRBD1|TRBJ2-6
TGCGCCAGCAGCCATCGGGACAGTTACTCTGGGGCCAACGTCCTGACTTTC
CASSHRDSYSGANVLTF
>once|TRBV19|TRBD1|TRBJ2-2
TGTGCCAGTAGTACGACAGGGGCGACCGGGGAGCTGTTTTTT
CASSTTGATGELFF
>-|TRBV28|TRBD1|TRBJ1-2
TGTGCCAGCAGTTTTAGGGACAGGGACGCCTATGGCTACACCTTC
CASSFRDRDAYGYTF
>-|TRBV14|-|TRBJ1-2
TGTGCCAGCAGCCCCGACACTTGGGATGGCTACACCTTC
CASSPDTWDGYTF
>-|TRBV10-3|TRBD2|TRBJ2-4
TGTGCCGCCGGGCGGGGGGCCAAAAACATTCAGTACTTC
CAAGRGAKNIQYF
>-|TRBV7-7|TRBD1|TRBJ2-1
TGTGCCAGCAGCTTGGGACAGGAGCAGTTCTTC
CASSLGQEQFF
>-|TRBV24-1|TRBD1|TRBJ2-5
TGTGCCACCAGTGATACCCGGACAGGTGGGGAGACCCAGTACTTC
CATSDTRTGGETQYF
>-|TRBV9|-|TRBJ2-6
TGTGCCAGCAGCAAACAGGGAGCCCCACCCCCCGGGGCCAACGTCCTGACTTTC
CASSKQGAPPPGANVLTF
>-|TRBV24-1|TRBD1|TRBJ2-7
TGTGCCACCAGTCGACAGGGTGCGGGCGAGCAGTACTTC
CATSRQGAGEQYF
>-|TRBV10-3|-|TRBJ1-1
TGTGCCATCAGTGAGGGAGGAGCAGTGAACACTGAAGCTTTCTTT
CAISEGGAVNTEAFF
>-|TRBV14|TRBD2|TRBJ2-4
TGTGCCAGCAGCCAAGGTCTAGCGGTAGCCAAAAACATTCAGTACTTC
CASSQGLAVAKNIQYF
>once|TRBV9|TRBD1|TRBJ1-1
TGTGCCAGCAGCCCGACAGGGGTGGGTAGAAACACTGAAGCTTTCTTT
CASSPTGVGRNTEAFF
>-|TRBV4-1|TRBD1|TRBJ1-2
TGCGCCAGCAGCCACCTCGGACAGGGAGAGGATGGCTACACCTTC
CASSHLGQGEDGYTF
>-|TRBV6-5|-|TRBJ1-5
TGTGCCAGCAGGGGCACAGGGATGGGGCAGCCCCAGCATTTT
CASRGTGMGQPQHF
>-|TRBV28|-|TRBJ1-4
TGTGCCAGCAGTTTACGCTGGGGGGGGCAAGAAAAACTGTTTTTT
CASSLRWGGQEKLFF
>-|TRBV14|TRBD1|TRBJ1-3
TGTGCCAGCAGCCACGACAGGGCGACCATATATTTT
CASSHDRATIYF
>-|TRBV12-3/TRBV12-4|-|TRBJ1-4
TGTGCCAGCAGGGCTGATCTGGAAAAACTGTTTTTT
CASRADLEKLFF
>-|TRBV13|-|TRBJ2-2
TGTGCCAGCAGCCCGCACCTGGACAGTACCACCGGGGAGCTGTTTTTT
CASSPHLDSTTGELFF
>-|TRBV27|TRBD1|TRBJ2-3
TGTGCCAGCAGTGGCCCGGACAGGGGGAGGGTGTTGGACACAGATACGCAGTATTTT
CASSGPDRGRVLDTDTQYF
>-|TRBV18|TRBD1|TRBJ1-1
TGTGCCAGCTCACCGATCGGGACAGCTGAAGCTTTCTTT
CASSPIGTAEAFF
>-|TRBV6-4|-|TRBJ2-7
TGTGCCAACCCAAACAGGTTGGGTGGCGACGAGCAGTACTTC
CANPNRLGGDEQYF
>-|TRBV7-8|-|TRBJ2-7
TGTGCCAGCAGCCTTGAGTTCTACGAGCAGTACTTC
CASSLEFYEQYF
>-|TRBV2|TRBD2|TRBJ2-5
TGTGCCAGCATAGTGACTAGCGGATTCCAAGAGACCCAGTACTTC
CASIVTSGFQETQYF
>once|TRBV6-9|TRBD2|TRBJ2-7
TGTGCCAGCAGTTATTGGCCTAGCGGGAGTCAACACGAGCAGTACTTC
CASSYWPSGSQHEQYF
>-|TRBV6-2/TRBV6-3|-|TRBJ2-7
TGTGCCAGCAGTTACGGAGGGGGCCGGGGATCCTACGAGCAGTACTTC
CASSYGGGRGSYEQYF
>-|TRBV27|-|TRBJ1-4
TGTGCCAGCAGTTATCAGGGGTACGAAAAACTGTTTTTT
CASSYQGYEKLFF
>-|TRBV6-9|TRBD2|TRBJ2-7
TGTGCCAGCAGCCCGGGACTAGCGGGCTCCTACGAGCAGTACTTC
CASSPGLAGSYEQYF
>few|TRBV20-1|-|TRBJ1-2
TGCAGTGCTCTAGGGGTCTATGGCTACACCTTC
CSALGVYGYTF
>-|TRBV7-2|TRBD2|TRBJ2-7
TGTGCCAGCAGCTTGGGGGGACTAGCGGCTTACGAGCAGTACTTC
CASSLGGLAAYEQYF
>-|TRBV2|-|TRBJ2-1
TGTGCCAGCAGTGATGAAGTTGCGAGCCCAATCTTC
CASSDEVASPIF
>-|TRBV15|-|TRBJ2-1
TGTACCACCAGCAGAGATCGGGGGAGCTCCTACAATGAGCAGTTCTTC
CTTSRDRGSSYNEQFF
>-|TRBV29-1|TRBD1|TRBJ1-2
TGCAGCGTTGGAACAGGGGATCGGTATGGCTACACCTTC
CSVGTGDRYGYTF